The clone carrying this T cell receptor (beta chain) was seen a few times. Its antigen is undetermined. This record belongs to a study of CD8 T cells in ankylosing spondylitis. Via MiXCR, TCRdb re-called the 5' RACE reads, giving one row per CDR3 protein. The sample shows 150,000 to 250,000 distinct CDR3 sequences, around 13% of them seen only once. The study, taken as a whole, reports: Certain motif variants had earlier appeared in reactive arthritis synovial fluid and blood.

The receptor was derived from a male donor with ankylosing spondylitis or in good health (not recorded which). Sample: blood, either unsorted or a sorted T cell fraction (not recorded which).

CDR3 residues: CAISESVAGDQETQYF. The CDR3 DNA sequence: TGTGCCATCAGTGAGTCGGTGGCTGGAGACCAAGAGACCCAGTACTTC. This rearrangement joins TRBV10-3 to TRBJ2-5, with no clear D. The CDR3 runs to 16 residues. CDR1 and CDR2 from the germline V gene are ENHRY and SYGVKD. V was trimmed by 0 bases and J by 0 bases, leaving 11 bases between them.